The clone carrying this T cell receptor (beta chain) was observed a handful of times. The sample comes from a study of regulatory T cells in long-lasting Graves disease. Researchers made TCR beta libraries by using iRepertoire HTBI primers and running Arm-PCR on CDR3 regions. TCRdb re-called the multiplex PCR reads with MiXCR, one entry per CDR3 protein. The sample includes some 340,000 distinct CDR3 sequences, 10% to 15% of them seen just once. Time point in this sample: newly diagnosed GD, antithyroid drugs for less than 3 months. The TCR library was prepared using RNA isolated from PBMCs. Per germline, CDR1 LNHDA and CDR2 SQIVND (reference sequence). Unmatched junction bases numbered 6, after V lost 5 bases and J lost 5 bases. This CDR3 contains 14 residues. The data also belong to a second study, concerning T cells in Graves' hyperthyroidism and ophthalmopathy.

The clonotype comes from a woman aged 18-29 years with Graves disease. The specimen was peripheral blood mononuclear cells (PBMCs), collected at new diagnosis, from a patient treated with antithyroid drugs. The chain has TRBV19 and TRBJ2-1, with 7 positions matching TRBD1. The CDR3 loop reads CASSPGTVNNEQFF. The CDR3 region has the DNA TGTGCCAGTAGTCCCGGGACAGTTAACAATGAGCAGTTCTTC.